The TCR beta chain under discussion was sequenced for a study of T-cell reconstitution after alpha-beta-depleted transplantation in children. As it was prepared, the TCRbeta library received unique molecular identifiers. MiXCR, applied by TCRdb to the PCR reads, yields one record per CDR3 protein. The sample consists of approximately 350,000 distinct CDR3 sequences, 10% of them appearing once. This clonotype showed up just a few times. After removal of 5 bases from V and 8 bases from J, the junction contained 5 bases not matched to a gene. Germline CDR1 reads MNHEY; CDR2 reads SMNVEV (reference sequence). The CDR3 totals 12 residues.

This specimen consisted of PBMCs from the stem cell graft donor, obtained from the stem cell graft. This chain links TRBV27 with TRBJ1-1, with 7 nucleotides matching TRBD1. The clonotype was recovered from a human donor who donated a stem cell graft to a child with acute lymphoblastic leukemia. The CDR3 sequence is CASSPGTAEAFF. CDR3 in DNA: TGTGCCAGCAGTCCCGGGACAGCGGAAGCTTTCTTT.